This T cell receptor (beta chain) was recovered during a study of human T cells and chemical hapten exposure. With V trimmed by 5 bases and J by 6 bases, 13 bases remained unmatched. CDR3 length: 17 amino acids. Germline CDR1 and CDR2: MDHEN and SYDVKM. The count of this clonotype is one. The antigen remains unidentified. Study-level results: Because they had alopecia, donors may respond immunologically unlike healthy people.

TCRdb re-called the RACE reads through MiXCR, storing one row per CDR3 protein. The sample contains more than 70,000 distinct CDR3 sequences, 8.5% of which appear only once. The time point here: pre-sensitization, week 0. Stated treatment: therapeutic diphenylcyclopropenone sensitization with weekly scalp DPC. The sequence came from a middle-aged man with alopecia areata. Some clones in this sample may be carry-over from other donors' samples. The genes are TRBV28 and TRBJ2-1; 10 positions match TRBD2. The specimen was whole blood, collected in connection with sensitization to the hapten diphenylcyclopropenone (DPC). This chain's CDR3 is CASSPSGSGTGANEQFF. DNA of the CDR3: TGTGCCAGCAGTCCTAGCGGGAGTGGCACTGGGGCCAATGAGCAGTTCTTC. Supplemented by reference TRBV28 and TRBJ2-1, the full variable domain reads DVKVTQSSRYLVKRTGEKVFLECVQDMDHENMFWYRQDPGLGLRLIYFSYDVKMKEKGDIPEGYSVSREKKERFSLILESASTNQTSMYLCASSPSGSGTGANEQFFGPGTRLTVL.